These T cell receptor beta chains were read from a single sample in a study of shared clonotypes between healthy human individuals. TCRdb keeps only in-frame clones here, not all; method: immunoSEQ multiplex PCR. The data show 600,000 to 750,000 clones, 72% seen once. The source material was memory CD4+ T cells sorted from blood. These TCRs come from a woman under 40 in good health. CDR3s include the opening cysteine and the closing phenylalanine or tryptophan. Part of the rows lack a size; the others show once, few, many or a class for expanded clones.

TRBJ1-5 | TRBV28 | few | CASSRWRGEQPQHF
TRBJ1-4 | TRBV7-9 | . | CASSHDYHEKLFF
TRBJ2-1 | TRBV6-5 | . | CASSYSSGTGNNEQFF
TRBJ1-1 | TRBV27 | . | CVTWGGVLNTEAFF
TRBJ2-1 | TRBV5-1 | many | CASSLSSGGYNEQFF
TRBJ2-3 | TRBV19 | few | CASSIGTGATDTQYF
TRBJ2-3 | TRBV2 | . | CASRVAEDTDTQYF
TRBJ2-3 | TRBV5-4 | . | CASSAGGLAYTSTDTQYF
TRBJ2-1 | TRBV6-5 | . | CASSYYRERNEQFF
TRBJ2-7 | TRBV6-1 | . | CASSRNYEQYF
TRBJ2-2 | TRBV18 | . | CASSVGQLVTGELFF
TRBJ1-1 | TRBV6-1 | once | CASSERTGGYTEAFF
TRBJ1-5 | TRBV27 | . | CASSSSWTGKPQHF
TRBJ1-3 | TRBV4-1 | . | CASSQDGGGYRNSGNTIYF
TRBJ1-4 | TRBV15 | . | CATSRVQTTEKLFF
TRBJ1-2 | TRBV29-1 | few | CSVEGLRHYGYTF
TRBJ2-7 | TRBV7-9 | . | CASSLAGLAGNEQYF
TRBJ1-6 | TRBV2 | . | CASEGRNSPLHF
TRBJ1-4 | TRBV19 | . | CASRRDSLATNEKLFF
TRBJ2-7 | TRBV5-1 | . | CASSRGGGSYEQYF
TRBJ2-7 | TRBV28 | . | CASTLPATGTGEQYF
TRBJ1-3 | TRBV18 | . | CASSPRRDPNTIYF
TRBJ1-2 | TRBV30 | . | CAWSVGGVDYGYTF
TRBJ2-7 | TRBV6-4 | . | CASRKFGSSYEQYF
TRBJ1-1 | TRBV15 | . | CATSRVTLGSTEAFF
TRBJ2-2 | TRBV5-1 | . | CASSLTSPINGELFF
TRBJ1-1 | TRBV28 | . | CASRSRQVNTEAFF